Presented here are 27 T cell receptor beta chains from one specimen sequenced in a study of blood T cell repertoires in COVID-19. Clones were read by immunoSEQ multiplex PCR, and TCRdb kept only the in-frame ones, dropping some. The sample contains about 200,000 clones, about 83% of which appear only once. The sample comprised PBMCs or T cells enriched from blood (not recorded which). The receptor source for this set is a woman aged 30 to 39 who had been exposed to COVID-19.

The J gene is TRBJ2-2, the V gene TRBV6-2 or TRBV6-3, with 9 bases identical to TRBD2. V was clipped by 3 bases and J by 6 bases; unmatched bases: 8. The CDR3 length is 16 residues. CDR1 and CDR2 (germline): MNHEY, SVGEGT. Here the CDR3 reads CASSYLAGGPSGELFF. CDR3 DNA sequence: TGTGCCAGCAGTTATCTGGCGGGGGGGCCGTCCGGGGAGCTGTTTTTT.

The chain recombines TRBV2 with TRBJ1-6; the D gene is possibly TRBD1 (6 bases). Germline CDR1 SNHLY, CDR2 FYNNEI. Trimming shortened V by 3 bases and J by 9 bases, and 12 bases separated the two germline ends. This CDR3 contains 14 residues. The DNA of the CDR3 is TGTGCCAGCAGTGACGGCAGGGGTGGTTCACCCCTCCACTTT. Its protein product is CASSDGRGGSPLHF.

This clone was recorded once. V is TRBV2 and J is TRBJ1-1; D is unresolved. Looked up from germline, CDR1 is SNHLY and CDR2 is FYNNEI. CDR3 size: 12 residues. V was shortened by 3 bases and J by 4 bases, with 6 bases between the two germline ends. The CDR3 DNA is TGTGCCAGCAGTGAGGAGGTCACTGAAGCTTTCTTT. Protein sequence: CASSEEVTEAFF.

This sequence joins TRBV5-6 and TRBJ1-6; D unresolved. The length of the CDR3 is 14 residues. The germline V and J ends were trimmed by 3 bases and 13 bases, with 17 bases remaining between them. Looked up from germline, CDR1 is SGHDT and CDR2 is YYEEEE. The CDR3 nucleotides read TGTGCCAGCAGCTCGCCGGGATCCCTCTGGCCCCTCCACTTT. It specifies CASSSPGSLWPLHF.

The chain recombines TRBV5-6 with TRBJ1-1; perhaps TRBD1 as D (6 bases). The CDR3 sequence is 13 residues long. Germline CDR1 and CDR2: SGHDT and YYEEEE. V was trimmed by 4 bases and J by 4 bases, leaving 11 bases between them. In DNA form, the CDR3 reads TGTGCCAGCAGCCTCCCAGGGGCCACTGAAGCTTTCTTT. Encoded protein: CASSLPGATEAFF.

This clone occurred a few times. The CDR3 region is CATSRQKGTVEKLFF. Written as DNA, the CDR3 is TGTGCCACCAGCAGACAGAAGGGGACAGTTGAAAAACTGTTTTTT. J is TRBJ1-4 and V is TRBV15; 7 nucleotides align to TRBD1. Per the germline V gene, CDR1 is LNHNV and CDR2 is YYDKDF (reference sequence). The V gene end was trimmed by 2 bases and the J gene end by 7 bases; junction bases not matched to a gene: 7. The CDR3 has 15 residues. The variable domain in full, completed from reference TRBV15 and TRBJ1-4, reads DAMVIQNPRYQVTQFGKPVTLSCSQTLNHNVMYWYQQKSSQAPKLLFHYYDKDFNNEADTPDNFQSRRPNTSFCFLDIRSPGLGDTAMYLCATSRQKGTVEKLFFGSGTQLSVL.

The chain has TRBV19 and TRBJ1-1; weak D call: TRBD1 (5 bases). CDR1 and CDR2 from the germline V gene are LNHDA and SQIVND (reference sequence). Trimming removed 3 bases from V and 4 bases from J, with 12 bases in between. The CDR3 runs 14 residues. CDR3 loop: CASSMKGSLTEAFF. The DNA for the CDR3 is TGTGCCAGTAGTATGAAGGGGTCTCTCACTGAAGCTTTCTTT.

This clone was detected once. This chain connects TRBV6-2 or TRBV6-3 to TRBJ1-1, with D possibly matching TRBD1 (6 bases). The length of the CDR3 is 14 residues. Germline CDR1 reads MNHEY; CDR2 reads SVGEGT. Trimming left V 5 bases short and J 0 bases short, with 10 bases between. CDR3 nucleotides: TGTGCCAGCAGTCCGGGACAAATGAACACTGAAGCTTTCTTT. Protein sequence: CASSPGQMNTEAFF.

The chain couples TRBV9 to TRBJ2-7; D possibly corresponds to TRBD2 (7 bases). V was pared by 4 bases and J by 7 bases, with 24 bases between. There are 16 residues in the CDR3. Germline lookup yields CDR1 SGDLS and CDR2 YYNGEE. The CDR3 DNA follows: TGTGCCAGCAGCCCTCGAGGGGGGGGCCTTCTCGAAGAGCAGTACTTC. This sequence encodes CASSPRGGGLLEEQYF.

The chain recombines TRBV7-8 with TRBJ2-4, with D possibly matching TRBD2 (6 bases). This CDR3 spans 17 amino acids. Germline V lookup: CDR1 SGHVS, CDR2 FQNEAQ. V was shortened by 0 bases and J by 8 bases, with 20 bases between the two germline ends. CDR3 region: CASSLALGGPLIDIQYF. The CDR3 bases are TGTGCCAGCAGCTTAGCGCTGGGGGGACCGCTTATAGACATTCAGTACTTC.

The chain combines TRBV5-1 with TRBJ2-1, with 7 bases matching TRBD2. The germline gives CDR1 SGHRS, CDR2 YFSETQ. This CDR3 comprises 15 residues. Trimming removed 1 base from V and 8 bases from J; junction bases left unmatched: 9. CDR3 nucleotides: TGCGCCAGCAGCTTGTATGGGCGGGGGATTGATGAGCAGTTCTTC. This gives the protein CASSLYGRGIDEQFF.

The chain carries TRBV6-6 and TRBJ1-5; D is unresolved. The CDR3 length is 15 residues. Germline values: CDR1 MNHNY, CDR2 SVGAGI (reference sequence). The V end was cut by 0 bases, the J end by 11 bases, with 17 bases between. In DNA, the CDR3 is TGTGCCAGCAGTTACTCAAGCATTCCCCAATCGGCCCAGCATTTT. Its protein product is CASSYSSIPQSAQHF.

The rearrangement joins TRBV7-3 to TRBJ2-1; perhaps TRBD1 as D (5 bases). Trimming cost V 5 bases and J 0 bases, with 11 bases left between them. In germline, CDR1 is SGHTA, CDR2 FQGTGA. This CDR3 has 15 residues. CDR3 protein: CASSLDISSYNEQFF. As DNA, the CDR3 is TGTGCCAGCAGCCTGGACATAAGCTCCTACAATGAGCAGTTCTTC. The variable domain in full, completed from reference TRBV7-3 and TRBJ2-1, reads GAGVSQTPSNKVTEKGKYVELRCDPISGHTALYWYRQSLGQGPEFLIYFQGTGAADDSGLPNDRFFAVRPEGSVSTLKIQRTERGDSAVYLCASSLDISSYNEQFFGPGTRLTVL.

The DNA of the CDR3 is TGTGCCAGCAGTGAAGAGGGGACAGGATACGAGCAGTACTTC. Encoded protein: CASSEEGTGYEQYF. The chain uses TRBV6-1 and TRBJ2-7; 8 bases align to TRBD1. The CDR3 is 14 amino acids. From germline, CDR1 is MNHNS and CDR2 SASEGT. V shed 1 base and J 4 bases; nucleotides not matched to a gene: 3.

The DNA for the CDR3 is TGTGCCAGCAGCCCCACAGGGAGCCCGAACACCGGGGAGCTGTTTTTT. Protein sequence: CASSPTGSPNTGELFF. The chain links TRBV7-2 to TRBJ2-2; tentatively, D is TRBD1 (6 bases). The CDR3 is made up of 16 amino acids. Germline V lookup: CDR1 SGHTA, CDR2 FQGNSA. Trimming took off 5 bases at V and 0 bases at J, with 13 bases between the two ends. The full variable domain, completed using reference TRBV7-2 and TRBJ2-2, is GAGVSQSPSNKVTEKGKDVELRCDPISGHTALYWYRQSLGQGLEFLIYFQGNSAPDKSGLPSDRFSAERTGGSVSTLTIQRTQQEDSAVYLCASSPTGSPNTGELFFGEGSRLTVL.

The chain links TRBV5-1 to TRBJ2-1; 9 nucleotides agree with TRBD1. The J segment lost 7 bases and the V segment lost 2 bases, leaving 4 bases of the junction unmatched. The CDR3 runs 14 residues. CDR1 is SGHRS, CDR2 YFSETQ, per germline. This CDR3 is CASSFGQGINEQFF. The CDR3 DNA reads TGCGCCAGCAGCTTCGGACAGGGGATAAATGAGCAGTTCTTC.

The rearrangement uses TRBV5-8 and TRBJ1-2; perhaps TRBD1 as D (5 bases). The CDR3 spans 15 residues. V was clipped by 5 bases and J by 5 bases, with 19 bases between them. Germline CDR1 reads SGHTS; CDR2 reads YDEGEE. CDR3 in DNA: TGTGCCAGCAGTGGCGGGGCGGAGGGATGGTATGGCTACACCTTC. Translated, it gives CASSGGAEGWYGYTF.

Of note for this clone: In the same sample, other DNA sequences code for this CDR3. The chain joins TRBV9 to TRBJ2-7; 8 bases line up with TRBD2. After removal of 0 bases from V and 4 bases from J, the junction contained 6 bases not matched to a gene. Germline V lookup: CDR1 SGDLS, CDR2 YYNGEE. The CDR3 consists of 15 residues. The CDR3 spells CASSVGAGALYEQYF. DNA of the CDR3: TGTGCCAGCAGCGTAGGAGCGGGGGCCCTTTACGAGCAGTACTTC. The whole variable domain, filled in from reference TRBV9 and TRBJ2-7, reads DSGVTQTPKHLITATGQRVTLRCSPRSGDLSVYWYQQSLDQGLQFLIQYYNGEERAKGNILERFSAQQFPDLHSELNLSSLELGDSALYFCASSVGAGALYEQYFGPGTRLTVT.

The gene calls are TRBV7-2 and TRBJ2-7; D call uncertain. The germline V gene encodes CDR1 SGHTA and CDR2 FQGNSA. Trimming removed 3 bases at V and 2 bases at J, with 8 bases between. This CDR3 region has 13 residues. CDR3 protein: CASSFPGTYEQYF. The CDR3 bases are TGTGCCAGCAGCTTCCCAGGCACCTACGAGCAGTACTTC.

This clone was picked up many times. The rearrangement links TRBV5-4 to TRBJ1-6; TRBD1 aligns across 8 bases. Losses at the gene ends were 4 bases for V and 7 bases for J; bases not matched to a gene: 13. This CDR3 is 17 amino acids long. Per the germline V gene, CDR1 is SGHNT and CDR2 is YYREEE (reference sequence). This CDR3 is CASSHASTGEINSPLHF. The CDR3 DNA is TGTGCCAGCAGCCATGCCTCGACAGGGGAGATAAATTCACCCCTCCACTTT.

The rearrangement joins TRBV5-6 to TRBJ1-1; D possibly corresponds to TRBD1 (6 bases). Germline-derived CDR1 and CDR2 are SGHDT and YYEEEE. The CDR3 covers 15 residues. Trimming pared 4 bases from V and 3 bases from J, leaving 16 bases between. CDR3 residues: CASSATGTFYTEAFF. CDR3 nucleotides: TGTGCCAGCAGCGCCACCGGGACATTTTACACTGAAGCTTTCTTT. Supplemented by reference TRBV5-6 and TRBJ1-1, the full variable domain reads DAGVTQSPTHLIKTRGQQVTLRCSPKSGHDTVSWYQQALGQGPQFIFQYYEEEERQRGNFPDRFSGHQFPNYSSELNVNALLLGDSALYLCASSATGTFYTEAFFGQGTRLTVV.

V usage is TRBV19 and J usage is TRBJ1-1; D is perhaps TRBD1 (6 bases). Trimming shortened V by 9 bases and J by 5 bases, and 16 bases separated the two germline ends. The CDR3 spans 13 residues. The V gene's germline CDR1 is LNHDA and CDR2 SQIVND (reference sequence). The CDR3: CASQTDRETEAFF. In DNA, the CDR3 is TGTGCCAGCCAAACGGACAGAGAGACTGAAGCTTTCTTT.

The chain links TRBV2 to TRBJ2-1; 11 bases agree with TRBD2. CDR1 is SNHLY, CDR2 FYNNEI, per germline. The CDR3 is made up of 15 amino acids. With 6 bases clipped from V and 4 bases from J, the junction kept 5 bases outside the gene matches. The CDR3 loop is CASRTTSGAYNEQFF. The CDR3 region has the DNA TGTGCCAGCAGGACGACTAGCGGGGCGTACAATGAGCAGTTCTTC.

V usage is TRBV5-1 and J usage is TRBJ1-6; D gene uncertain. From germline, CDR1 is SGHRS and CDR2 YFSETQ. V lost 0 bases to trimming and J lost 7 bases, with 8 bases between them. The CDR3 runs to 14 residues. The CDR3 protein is CASSLDSNNSPLHF. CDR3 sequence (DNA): TGCGCCAGCAGCTTGGACAGTAACAATTCACCCCTCCACTTT.

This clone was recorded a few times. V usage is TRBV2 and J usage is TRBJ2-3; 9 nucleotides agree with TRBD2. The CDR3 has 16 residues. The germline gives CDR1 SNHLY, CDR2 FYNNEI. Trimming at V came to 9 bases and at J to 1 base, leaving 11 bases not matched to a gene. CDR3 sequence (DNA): TGTGCCAGTGCTAGTTTGACTAGCGGTGGCACAGATACGCAGTATTTT. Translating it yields CASASLTSGGTDTQYF.

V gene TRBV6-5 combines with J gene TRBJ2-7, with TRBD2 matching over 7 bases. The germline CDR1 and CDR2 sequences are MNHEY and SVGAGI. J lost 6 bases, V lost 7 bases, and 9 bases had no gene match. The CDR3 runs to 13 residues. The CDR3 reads CASTKSPGGEQYF. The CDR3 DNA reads TGTGCCAGCACCAAATCCCCGGGGGGCGAGCAGTACTTC.

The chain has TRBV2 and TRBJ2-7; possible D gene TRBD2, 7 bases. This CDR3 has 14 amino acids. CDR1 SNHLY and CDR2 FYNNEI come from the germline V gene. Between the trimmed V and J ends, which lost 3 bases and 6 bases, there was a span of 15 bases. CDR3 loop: CASSDEGGRSEQYF. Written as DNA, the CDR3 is TGTGCCAGCAGTGATGAGGGGGGGCGTAGCGAGCAGTACTTC. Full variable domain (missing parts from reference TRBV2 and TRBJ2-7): EPEVTQTPSHQVTQMGQEVILRCVPISNHLYFYWYRQILGQKVEFLVSFYNNEISEKSEIFDDQFSVERPDGSNFTLKIRSTKLEDSAMYFCASSDEGGRSEQYFGPGTRLTVT.